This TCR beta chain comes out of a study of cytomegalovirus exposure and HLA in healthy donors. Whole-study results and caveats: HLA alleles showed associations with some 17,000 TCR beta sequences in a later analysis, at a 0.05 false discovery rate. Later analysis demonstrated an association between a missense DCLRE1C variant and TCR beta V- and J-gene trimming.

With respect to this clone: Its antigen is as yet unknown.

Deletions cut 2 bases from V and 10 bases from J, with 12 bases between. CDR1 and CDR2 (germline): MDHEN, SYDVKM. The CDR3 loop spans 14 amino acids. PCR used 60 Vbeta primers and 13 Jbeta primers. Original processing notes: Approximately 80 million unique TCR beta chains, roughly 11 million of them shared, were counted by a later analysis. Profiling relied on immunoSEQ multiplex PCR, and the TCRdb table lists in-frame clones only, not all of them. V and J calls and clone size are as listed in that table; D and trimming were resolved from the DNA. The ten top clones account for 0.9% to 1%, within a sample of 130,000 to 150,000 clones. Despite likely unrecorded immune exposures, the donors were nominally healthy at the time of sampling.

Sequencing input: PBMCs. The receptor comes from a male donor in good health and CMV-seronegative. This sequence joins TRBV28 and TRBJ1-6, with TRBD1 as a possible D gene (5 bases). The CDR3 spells CASSLAGLGSPLHF. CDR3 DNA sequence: TGTGCCAGCAGTTTAGCAGGGCTGGGATCACCCCTCCACTTT.